The 2 T cell receptor beta chains below were found in one sample sequenced in a study of CD8+ T cells in alopecia areata. After isolation, RNA underwent reverse transcription to generate cDNA as the sequencing template. Method: immunoSEQ multiplex PCR; TCRdb's copy keeps in-frame clones and lacks some. Of 120,000 or so clones in the sample, around 60% were seen once. Treatment here: oral pan-JAK inhibitor, 5-10 mg twice daily. This material consisted of CD4+ T cells sorted from blood, taken at week 4, from a patient treated with tofacitinib. These receptors were taken from a human donor with alopecia areata.

The chain links TRBV4-3 to TRBJ2-7; D gene unclear. The V and J ends lost 1 base and 11 bases respectively, with 9 bases between them. The CDR3 extends over 11 amino acids. In germline, CDR1 is LGHNA, CDR2 YSLEER. CDR3 loop: CASSQGRVEYF. The CDR3 DNA sequence: TGCGCCAGCAGCCAAGGACGGGTAGAGTACTTC.

The rearrangement links TRBV29-1 to TRBJ2-1, with TRBD1 matching 11 bases. From germline, CDR1 is SQVTM and CDR2 ANQGSEA. The CDR3 runs 13 residues. Trimming cost V 7 bases and J 9 bases; bases outside gene matches: 8. CDR3 loop: CSADGTGGTEQFF. The CDR3 region has the DNA TGCAGCGCGGACGGGACAGGGGGGACTGAGCAGTTCTTC.